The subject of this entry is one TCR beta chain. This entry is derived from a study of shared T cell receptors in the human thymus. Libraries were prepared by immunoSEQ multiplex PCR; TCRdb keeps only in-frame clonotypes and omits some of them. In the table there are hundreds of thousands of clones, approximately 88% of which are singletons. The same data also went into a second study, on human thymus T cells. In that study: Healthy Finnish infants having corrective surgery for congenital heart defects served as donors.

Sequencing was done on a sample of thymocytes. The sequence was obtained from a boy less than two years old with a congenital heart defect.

CDR3 sequence: CASSLRRNPSGSSTEAFF. The DNA of the CDR3 is TGTGCCAGCAGCTTAAGGAGGAATCCCTCGGGGTCGAGCACTGAAGCTTTCTTT. This chain uses TRBV5-4 with TRBJ1-1; no definite D call. Germline loops: CDR1 SGHNT, CDR2 YYREEE (reference sequence). This CDR3 has 18 amino acids. The V end lost 2 bases, the J end lost 4 bases, and 24 bases lay between the germline ends.